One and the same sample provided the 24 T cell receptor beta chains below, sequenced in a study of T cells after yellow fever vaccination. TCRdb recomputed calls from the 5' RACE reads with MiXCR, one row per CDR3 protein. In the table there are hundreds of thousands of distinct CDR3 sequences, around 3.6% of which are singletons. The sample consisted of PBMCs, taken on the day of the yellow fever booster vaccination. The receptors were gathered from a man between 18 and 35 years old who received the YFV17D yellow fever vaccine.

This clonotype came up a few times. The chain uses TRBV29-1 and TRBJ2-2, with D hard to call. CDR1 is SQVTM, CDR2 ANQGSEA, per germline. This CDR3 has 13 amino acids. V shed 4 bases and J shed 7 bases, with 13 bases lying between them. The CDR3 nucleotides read TGCAGCGTTGTAAGGACGGCCGGCGGGGAGCTGTTTTTT. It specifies CSVVRTAGGELFF.

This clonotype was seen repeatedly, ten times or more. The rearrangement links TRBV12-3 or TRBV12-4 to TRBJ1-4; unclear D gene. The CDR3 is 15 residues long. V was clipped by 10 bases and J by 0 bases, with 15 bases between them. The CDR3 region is CATKMGSSTNEKLFF. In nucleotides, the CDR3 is TGTGCCACCAAGATGGGGTCGTCAACTAATGAAAAACTGTTTTTT.

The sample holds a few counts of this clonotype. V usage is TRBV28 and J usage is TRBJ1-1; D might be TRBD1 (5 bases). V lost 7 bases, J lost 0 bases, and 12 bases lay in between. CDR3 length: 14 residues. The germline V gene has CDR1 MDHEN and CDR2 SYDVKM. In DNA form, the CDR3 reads TGTGCCAGCACTACCGGGACGGTGAACACTGAAGCTTTCTTT. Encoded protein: CASTTGTVNTEAFF.

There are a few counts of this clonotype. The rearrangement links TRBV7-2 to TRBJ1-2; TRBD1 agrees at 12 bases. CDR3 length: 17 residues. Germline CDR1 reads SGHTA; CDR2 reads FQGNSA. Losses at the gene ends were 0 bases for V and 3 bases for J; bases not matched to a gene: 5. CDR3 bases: TGTGCCAGCAGCTTAGCGCGGGGACAGGGGGCAGACTATGGCTACACCTTC. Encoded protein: CASSLARGQGADYGYTF.

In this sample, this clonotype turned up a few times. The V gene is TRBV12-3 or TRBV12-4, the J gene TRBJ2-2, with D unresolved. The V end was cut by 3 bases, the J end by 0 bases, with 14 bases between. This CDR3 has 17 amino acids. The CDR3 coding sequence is TGTGCCAGCAGTTTTGGAGCAGGCAGGACGAACACCGGGGAGCTGTTTTTT. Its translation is CASSFGAGRTNTGELFF.

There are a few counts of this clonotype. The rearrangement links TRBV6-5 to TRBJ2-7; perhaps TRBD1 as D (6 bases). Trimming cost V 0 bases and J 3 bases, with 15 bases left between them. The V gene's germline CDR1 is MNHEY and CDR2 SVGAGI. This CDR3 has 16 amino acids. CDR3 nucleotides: TGTGCCAGCAGTTACTCGATAACAGGGAACTACTACGAGCAGTACTTC. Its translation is CASSYSITGNYYEQYF.

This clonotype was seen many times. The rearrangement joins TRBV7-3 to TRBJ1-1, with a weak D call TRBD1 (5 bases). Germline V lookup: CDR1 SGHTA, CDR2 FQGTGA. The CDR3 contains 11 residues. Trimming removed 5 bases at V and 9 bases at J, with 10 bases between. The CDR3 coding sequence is TGTGCCAGCAGCGGCGGGGCTAAAGCTTTCTTT. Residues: CASSGGAKAFF.

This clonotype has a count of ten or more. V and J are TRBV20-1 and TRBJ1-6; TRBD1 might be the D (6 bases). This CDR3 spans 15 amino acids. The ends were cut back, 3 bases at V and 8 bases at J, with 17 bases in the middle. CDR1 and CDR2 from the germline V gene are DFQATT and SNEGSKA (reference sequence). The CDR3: CSASDIGQLDSPLHF. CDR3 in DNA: TGCAGTGCTAGCGACATCGGACAGCTCGATTCACCCCTCCACTTT.

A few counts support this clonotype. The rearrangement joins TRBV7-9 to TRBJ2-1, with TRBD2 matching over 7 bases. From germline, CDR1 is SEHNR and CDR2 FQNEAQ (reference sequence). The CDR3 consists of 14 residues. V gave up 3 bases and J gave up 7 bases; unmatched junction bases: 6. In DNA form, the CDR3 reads TGTGCCAGCAGCTTGACTAGCCAGAGGAATGAGCAGTTCTTC. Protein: CASSLTSQRNEQFF.

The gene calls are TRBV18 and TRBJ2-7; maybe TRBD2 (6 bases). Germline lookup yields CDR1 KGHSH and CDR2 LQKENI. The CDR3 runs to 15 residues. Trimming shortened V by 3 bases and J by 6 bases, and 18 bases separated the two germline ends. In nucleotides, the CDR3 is TGTGCCAGCTCACCGCGGGGACTGACCTTCGGCGAGCAGTACTTC. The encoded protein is CASSPRGLTFGEQYF.

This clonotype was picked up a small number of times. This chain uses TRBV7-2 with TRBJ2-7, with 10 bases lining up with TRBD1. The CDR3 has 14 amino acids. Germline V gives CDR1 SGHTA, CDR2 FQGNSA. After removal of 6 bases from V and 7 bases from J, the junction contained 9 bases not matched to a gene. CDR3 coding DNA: TGTGCCAGCAGTTCCCGACAGGGGGCTTGGGAGCAGTACGTC. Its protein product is CASSSRQGAWEQYV.

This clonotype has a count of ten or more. The CDR3 coding sequence is TGCAGCGTTGATGTAGCCAGGGGGCTGGACACTGAAGCTTTCTTT. Translation: CSVDVARGLDTEAFF. This rearrangement joins TRBV29-1 to TRBJ1-1, with TRBD1 matching over 8 bases. The CDR3 covers 15 residues. From germline, CDR1 is SQVTM and CDR2 ANQGSEA. J gave up 3 bases and V 3 bases, and 9 bases lay outside the gene matches.

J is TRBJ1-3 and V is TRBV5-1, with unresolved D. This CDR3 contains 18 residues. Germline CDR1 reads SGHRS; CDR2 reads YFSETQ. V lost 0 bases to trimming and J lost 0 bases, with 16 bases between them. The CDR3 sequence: CASSLVSMEYNSGNTIYF. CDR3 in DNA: TGCGCCAGCAGCTTGGTGTCGATGGAGTACAACTCTGGAAACACCATATATTTT.

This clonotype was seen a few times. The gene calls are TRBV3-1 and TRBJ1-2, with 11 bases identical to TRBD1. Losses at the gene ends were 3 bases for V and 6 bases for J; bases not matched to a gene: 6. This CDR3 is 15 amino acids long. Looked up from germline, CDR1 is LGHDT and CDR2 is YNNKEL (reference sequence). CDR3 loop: CASSQRDRGDDGYTF. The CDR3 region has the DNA TGTGCCAGCAGCCAGAGGGACAGGGGGGATGATGGCTACACCTTC.

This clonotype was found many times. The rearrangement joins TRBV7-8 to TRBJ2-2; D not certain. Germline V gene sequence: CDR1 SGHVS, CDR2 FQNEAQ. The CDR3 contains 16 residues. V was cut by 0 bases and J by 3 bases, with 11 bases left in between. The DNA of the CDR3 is TGTGCCAGCAGCTTAGCGGACCGCGCCTACACCGGGGAGCTGTTTTTT. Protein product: CASSLADRAYTGELFF.

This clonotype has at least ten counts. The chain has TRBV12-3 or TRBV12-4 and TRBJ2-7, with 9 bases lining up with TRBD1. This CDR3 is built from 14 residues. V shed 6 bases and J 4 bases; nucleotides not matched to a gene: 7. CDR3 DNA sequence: TGTGCCAGCAGACTGACAGGGGGTCTGTACGAGCAGTACTTC. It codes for CASRLTGGLYEQYF.

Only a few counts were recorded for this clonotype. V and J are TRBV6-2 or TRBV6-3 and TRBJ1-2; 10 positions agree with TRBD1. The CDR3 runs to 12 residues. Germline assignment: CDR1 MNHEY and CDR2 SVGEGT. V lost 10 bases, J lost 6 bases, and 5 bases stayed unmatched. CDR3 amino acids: CATGTGDDGYTF. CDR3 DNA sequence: TGTGCCACCGGGACAGGGGACGATGGCTACACCTTC.

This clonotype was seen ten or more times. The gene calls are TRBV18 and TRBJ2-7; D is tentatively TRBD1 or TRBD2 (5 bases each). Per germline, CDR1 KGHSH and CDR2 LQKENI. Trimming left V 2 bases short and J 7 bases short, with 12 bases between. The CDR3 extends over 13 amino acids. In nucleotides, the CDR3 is TGTGCCAGCTCACCATCGGACACTAGGGAGCAGTACGTC. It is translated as CASSPSDTREQYV.

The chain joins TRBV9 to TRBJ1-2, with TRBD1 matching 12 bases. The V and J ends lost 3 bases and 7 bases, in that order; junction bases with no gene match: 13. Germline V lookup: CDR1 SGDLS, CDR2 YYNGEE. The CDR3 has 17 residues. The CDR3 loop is CASSDRDRGRAMGGYTF. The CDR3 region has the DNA TGTGCCAGCAGCGACCGGGACAGGGGGCGCGCTATGGGTGGCTACACCTTC.

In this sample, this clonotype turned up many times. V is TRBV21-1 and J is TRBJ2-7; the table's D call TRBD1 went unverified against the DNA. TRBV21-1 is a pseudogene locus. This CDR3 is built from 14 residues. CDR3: CASSNRTATYEQYF. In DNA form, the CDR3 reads TGTGCCAGCAGCAACAGGACAGCCACTTACGAGCAGTACTTC.

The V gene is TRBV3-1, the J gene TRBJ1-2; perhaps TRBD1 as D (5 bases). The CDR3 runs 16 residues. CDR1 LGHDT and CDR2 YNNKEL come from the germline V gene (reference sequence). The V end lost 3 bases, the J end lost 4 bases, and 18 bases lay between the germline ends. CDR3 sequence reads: CASSHPPWGTGYGYTF. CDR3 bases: TGTGCCAGCAGCCACCCCCCCTGGGGTACAGGCTATGGCTACACCTTC.

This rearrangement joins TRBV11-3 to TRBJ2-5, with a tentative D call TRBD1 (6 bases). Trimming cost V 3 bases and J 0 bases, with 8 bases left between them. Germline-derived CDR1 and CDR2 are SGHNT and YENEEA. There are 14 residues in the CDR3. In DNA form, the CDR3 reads TGTGCCAGCAGCTTGGACAGTCACCAAGAGACCCAGTACTTC. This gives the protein CASSLDSHQETQYF.

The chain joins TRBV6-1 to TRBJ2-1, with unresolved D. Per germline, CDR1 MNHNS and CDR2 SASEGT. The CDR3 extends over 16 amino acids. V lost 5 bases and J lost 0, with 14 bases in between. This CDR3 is CASSRIALSSYNEQFF. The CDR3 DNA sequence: TGTGCCAGCAGTCGGATCGCCCTGAGCTCCTACAATGAGCAGTTCTTC.

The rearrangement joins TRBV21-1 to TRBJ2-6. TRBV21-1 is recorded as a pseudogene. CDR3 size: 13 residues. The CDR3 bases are TGTGCCAGCCCCACGTCTGGGGCCAACGTCCTGACTTTC. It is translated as CASPTSGANVLTF.